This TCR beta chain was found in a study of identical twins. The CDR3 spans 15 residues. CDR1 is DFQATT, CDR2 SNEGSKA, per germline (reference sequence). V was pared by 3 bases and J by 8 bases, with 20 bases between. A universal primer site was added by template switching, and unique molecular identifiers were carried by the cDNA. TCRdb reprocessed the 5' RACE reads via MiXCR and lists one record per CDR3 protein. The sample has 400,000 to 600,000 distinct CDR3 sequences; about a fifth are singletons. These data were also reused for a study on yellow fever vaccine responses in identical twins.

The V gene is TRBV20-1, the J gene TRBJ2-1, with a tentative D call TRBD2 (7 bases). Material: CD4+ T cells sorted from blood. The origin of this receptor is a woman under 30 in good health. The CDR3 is CSARERGGRAYEQFF. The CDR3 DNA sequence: TGCAGTGCTAGGGAGAGAGGGGGGAGGGCCTATGAGCAGTTCTTC.